This T cell receptor beta chain was identified during a study of blood T cell repertoires in COVID-19. Study at large: The United States, Italy and Spain were the sources of the acute and convalescent COVID-19 samples. The analysed material was cDNA or gDNA that came from T cells, B-cell-depleted T cells, or PBMCs.

The table came from immunoSEQ multiplex PCR; TCRdb's copy has only in-frame clones and leaves some out. The profile shows under 300,000 clones, 86% of them singletons. CDR3 length: 14 residues. Germline-derived CDR1 and CDR2 are LNHNV and YYDKDF (reference sequence). V trimming: 1 base; J trimming: 5 bases; junction bases outside the gene matches: 0. The chain couples TRBV15 to TRBJ2-1; the match to TRBD1 covers 9 bases. The TCR comes from a man aged 60-69 years with acute or convalescent COVID-19. The specimen sequenced was peripheral blood. CDR3 in amino acids: CATSRGQGDNEQFF. For the CDR3, the DNA is TGTGCCACCAGCAGAGGACAGGGGGACAATGAGCAGTTCTTC.